This entry features one TCR beta chain sequence. Its antigen is currently not known. Base qualities are not provided; no much larger clone lies one nucleotide away. Other DNA sequences in the sample encode the same CDR3. These data originate in a study of T cell responses to AZD1222 COVID-19 vaccine (TCRdb year 2021). Broadly, across the study: A total of more than 230 trial participants underwent TCR sequencing, of whom approximately 200 had received two doses of AZD1222 and about 25 had received two doses of the MenACWY control vaccine. Enrollment into the trials was organized by age into subgroups of 18-55, 56-69 and 70-plus years, and those subgroups contained approximately 160, 26 and 62 TCR-sequenced participants, respectively.

From cysteine to phenylalanine, the CDR3 is 15 amino acids long. The retained sequence is limited to the CDR3, 45 bases, with the frame set at the first base. For this chain, trimming is 2 bases at the V end and 6 bases at the J end, and the number of junction bases without a gene match is 7. The germline V gene sets CDR1 to SGDLS and CDR2 to YYNGEE. On the study overall, not on this receptor specifically: Spike-specific TCR breadth and depth rose significantly after two AZD1222 doses compared with day 0 and with MenACWY recipients. Only a handful of AZD1222 recipients were SARS-CoV-2 seropositive at baseline, limiting conclusions about previously exposed vaccinees. Because no day 14 peak-response samples were available, the repertoires could be characterized only after the peak T cell response. Participants were mostly white British, with more females than males. The authors suggested clonal diversity may have been underestimated. CD4 TCRs associated with the vaccine covered the entire spike protein, and the dominant responses were in regions 160-218 and 743-854. The 56-69-year group was small, and its depth increase did not reach significance, likely because of low power. Epitopes outside the regions mutated in the B.1.351 and B.1.1.7 variants were reportedly recognized by nearly half of the unique spike-specific TCRs.

The CDR3 regions of human TCRbeta chains were subjected to immunosequencing. As for how the authors treated the data: Repertoire TCRs were matched against a reference library of SARS-CoV-2-specific TCRs generated with the MIRA antigen-specificity platform. Breadth meant the fraction of unique TCRs that were SARS-CoV-2-associated, whereas depth meant the fraction of total T cells that were SARS-CoV-2-associated. Each spike-specific TCR was assigned to its reactive spike region and to a CD4 or CD8 class using the MIRA data. Log10-transformed breadth and depth values were compared by one-way ANOVA with Sidak's multiple comparisons tests. The immuneACCESS repertoire file appears here via TCRdb, limited to in-frame rearrangements. These files lack a portion of the clones; in checked studies, under half of the deficit traces to unresolved V genes, and the cause of the others is not known. V and J calls and clone size are copied from that table; D and trimming were computed from the DNA. For this sample there are more than 150,000 clones; about 91% appear just once. Jointly, the top ten make up 1% to 1.5% of the sample.

Explained via the paper, the time point label denotes: about 28 days (+/-7) after the second vaccine dose. AZD1222 recipients given second doses at about 4 weeks or at about 12 weeks were pooled, since spike-specific TCR depth and breadth were not found to differ between the two schedules. The vaccinee samples were drawn from two UK trials, COV001 and COV002, one of which was a single-blind randomized controlled phase 2/3 trial testing AZD1222 (ChAdOx1 nCoV-19) in healthy adults. For TCRbeta chain sequencing, PBMC samples were collected from trial participants at day 0 and at day 28 after the second dose.

This sample comprised peripheral blood, obtained 28 days after the second AZD1222 dose. The chain is assembled from TRBV9 and TRBJ2-3, with TRBD2 identical over 9 junction bases. The receptor was derived from an adult who received the AZD1222 COVID-19 vaccine. The sequenced DNA is TGTGCCAGCAGCGTGGCGGGAGGGCCCGTGGATACGCAGTATTTT. Its product reads: CASSVAGGPVDTQYF.